The 19 T cell receptor beta chains presented below share a single source sample, sequenced in a study of tumor and adjacent non-tumor tissue in lung cancer (dated by TCRdb to 2016 to 2018). RNA was extracted from bulk unsorted tissue and checked for quality with a NanoDrop ND-1000 and an Agilent 2100. The library was built by means of multiplex PCR. For sequencing, an Illumina HiSeq 2500 was employed. Following protocols modified from ARM-PCR, the researchers constructed TCRbeta libraries through three rounds of nested PCR with primers (Table S4). The public reads were reprocessed in TCRdb via fastp at Q25 and MiXCR, keeping in-frame beta chains. Each CDR3 protein appears once, grouped with its most common genes and DNA. Across this sample there are 100,000 to 150,000 distinct CDR3 sequences, with around three fifths seen only once. The ten largest clones represent roughly 12% of the sample. Specimen: lung tumor tissue. These receptors were obtained from a man aged 25 to 45 with non-small cell lung cancer.

This clonotype has a count of ten or more. The V and J genes are TRBV12-3 or TRBV12-4 and TRBJ2-5, with D perhaps TRBD2 (5 bases). Trimming removed 1 base at V and 2 bases at J, with 14 bases between. The CDR3 length is 16 residues. CDR3 coding DNA: TGTGCCAGCAGTTTAGGTCGAGGGCTAAGACAAGAGACCCAGTACTTC. Protein: CASSLGRGLRQETQYF.

This clonotype was recorded many times. The chain recombines TRBV11-1 with TRBJ2-2, with D hard to call. Germline V CDR1 and CDR2: SGHAT, FQDESV (reference sequence). The CDR3 is 12 residues long. V was shortened by 4 bases and J by 3 bases, with 3 bases between the two germline ends. The CDR3 region is CASSWHTGELFF. In DNA, the CDR3 is TGTGCCAGCAGCTGGCACACCGGGGAGCTGTTTTTT.

V gene TRBV4-1 combines with J gene TRBJ2-2; D is possibly TRBD2 (6 bases). Looked up from germline, CDR1 is MGHRA and CDR2 is YSYEKL. Trimming pared 0 bases from V and 11 bases from J, leaving 16 bases between. CDR3 length equals 15 residues. CDR3 sequence: CASSQEWPGVGELFF. CDR3 in DNA: TGCGCCAGCAGCCAAGAATGGCCGGGAGTTGGTGAGCTGTTTTTT.

Comments on this clonotype: One base away lies a much larger clone, so this may be a sequencing read error. CDR3 sequence: CASSSLAGRGELYF. CDR3 nucleotide sequence: TGTGCCAGCAGCTCTCTAGCGGGAAGGGGCGAGCTGTACTTC. The V and J genes are TRBV11-2 and TRBJ2-7, with 9 nucleotides matching TRBD2. Germline V gene lookup returns CDR1 SGHAT and CDR2 FQNNGV. This CDR3 comprises 14 residues.

This clonotype was seen at least ten times. The J gene is TRBJ1-5, the V gene TRBV6-2 or TRBV6-3; 10 bases align to TRBD1. J gave up 4 bases and V 8 bases, and 11 bases lay outside the gene matches. From germline, CDR1 is MNHEY and CDR2 SVGEGT. The CDR3 runs 16 residues. CDR3 residues: CASLQTGQGENQPQHF. CDR3 in DNA: TGTGCCAGCCTACAAACCGGACAGGGGGAAAATCAGCCCCAGCATTTT.

Comment on this clonotype: The junction shows a germline mismatch at one end, possibly a read error. The V call is TRBV20-1, the J call TRBJ2-2, with 7 bases matching TRBD2. Germline V gene sequence: CDR1 DFQATT, CDR2 SNEGSKA (reference sequence). This CDR3 is built from 13 residues. As DNA, the CDR3 is TGCACTGCTAGCGGTCAGTCGACCGGGGAACTGTTTTTT. It codes for CTASGQSTGELFF.

The rearrangement links TRBV2 to TRBJ2-6; D not certain. With 7 bases removed from V and 0 bases from J, the gap between germline ends came to 7 bases. This CDR3 is 14 amino acids long. Per the germline V gene, CDR1 is SNHLY and CDR2 is FYNNEI. The chain's CDR3 is CASKKASGANVLTF. The CDR3 DNA is TGTGCCAGCAAGAAGGCCTCTGGGGCCAACGTCCTGACTTTC.

Points on this clonotype: A junction end diverges from the germline sequence, so it may reflect a read error. The rearrangement links TRBV6-5 to TRBJ2-7, with 7 bases identical to TRBD2. The CDR3 covers 17 residues. CDR1 is MNHEY, CDR2 SVGAGI, per germline. CDR3 sequence reads: CASSYSVSGNHSYEHYF. The CDR3 DNA follows: TGTGCCAGCAGTTACTCGGTGAGCGGGAATCATTCCTACGAGCATTACTTC.

The chain links TRBV14 to TRBJ2-7; no clear D gene. V lost 4 bases and J lost 6, with 13 bases in between. The CDR3 is made up of 13 amino acids. Germline assignment: CDR1 SGHDN and CDR2 FVKESK. CDR3: CASSLPKGGEQYF. The DNA of the CDR3 is TGTGCCAGCAGCCTACCCAAGGGTGGCGAGCAGTACTTC.

The genes are TRBV11-2 and TRBJ2-1; D might be TRBD2 (6 bases). The V end lost 5 bases, the J end lost 10 bases, and 12 bases lay between the germline ends. Germline CDR1 reads SGHAT; CDR2 reads FQNNGV. This CDR3 has 12 amino acids. The CDR3 spells CASSRERGEQFF. The CDR3 nucleotides are TGTGCCAGCAGCCGGGAGAGGGGCGAGCAGTTCTTC. The full variable domain, in which reference TRBV11-2 and TRBJ2-1 provide the parts outside the CDR3, is EAGVAQSPRYKIIEKRQSVAFWCNPISGHATLYWYQQILGQGPKLLIQFQNNGVVDDSQLPKDRFSAERLKGVDSTLKIQPAKLEDSAVYLCASSRERGEQFFGPGTRLTVL.

As regards this clonotype: A read error may be the cause here, since a much bigger clone is one base away. The rearrangement joins TRBV20-1 to TRBJ1-1, with a possible D match to TRBD1 (5 bases). This CDR3 comprises 14 residues. Looked up from germline, CDR1 is DFQATT and CDR2 is SNEGSKA (reference sequence). V dropped 3 bases and J dropped 0 bases, with 11 bases sitting between them. In DNA form, the CDR3 reads TGCAGTGCTAGCCACACAGGTATGAACACTGAAGCTTTCTTT. This translates into CSASHTGMNTEAFF.

In its sample, this clonotype was seen a few times. An end of the junction differs from the germline gene, which may be a read error. V gene TRBV11-2 combines with J gene TRBJ1-4, with TRBD1 identical over 8 bases. The germline V gene encodes CDR1 SGHAT and CDR2 FQNNGV. The CDR3 is 13 residues long. CDR3 in DNA: TGTGTCAGCAGCTTAACAGGGGGAGGGGAACTGTTTTTT. It codes for CVSSLTGGGELFF. Together with reference TRBV11-2 and TRBJ1-4, the CDR3 gives the full variable domain: EAGVAQSPRYKIIEKRQSVAFWCNPISGHATLYWYQQILGQGPKLLIQFQNNGVVDDSQLPKDRFSAERLKGVDSTLKIQPAKLEDSAVYLCVSSLTGGGELFFGSGTQLSVL.

On this clonotype: The final CDR3 position lacks the conserved phenylalanine or tryptophan, pointing to a likely read error. The chain carries TRBV6-5 and TRBJ2-7, with D possibly matching TRBD2 (7 bases). This CDR3 spans 13 amino acids. V gave up 6 bases and J gave up 2 bases, with 11 bases separating them. Germline V gives CDR1 MNHEY, CDR2 SVGAGI. CDR3 sequence (DNA): TGTGCCAGCAGCGGGGGGCCCCCCTACGAGCAGTACTTA. Translation gives CASSGGPPYEQYL.

As for this clonotype: Possible read error: a much larger clone is one base away. The CDR3 reads CSAGGSRFYGYTF. CDR3 bases: TGCAGTGCTGGAGGATCCAGGTTCTATGGCTACACCTTC. The rearrangement joins TRBV20-1 to TRBJ1-2, with D unclear. The CDR3 contains 13 residues. The germline V gene has CDR1 DFQATT and CDR2 SNEGSKA (reference sequence). V was shortened by 5 bases and J by 4 bases, with 14 bases between the two germline ends.

In the case of this clonotype: At one boundary the junction diverges from the germline segment, which might be a read error. V and J are TRBV11-2 and TRBJ2-3; D uncertain. CDR3 length: 13 amino acids. Germline V CDR1 and CDR2: SGHAT, FQNNGV. As DNA, the CDR3 is TGTGCCAGCAGCTTAGAAAGGGCAGATACGCAGTATTTC. Amino acid sequence: CASSLERADTQYF.

Comments on this clonotype: With a much larger clone just one base away, this may be a read error. This chain connects TRBV20-1 to TRBJ1-1; unclear D gene. Germline V gives CDR1 DFQATT, CDR2 SNEGSKA (reference sequence). The CDR3 totals 16 residues. The CDR3 coding sequence is TGCAGTGCTAGACCGCGCGGCCGGCCGGTGAACATTGAAGCTTTCTTT. Residues: CSARPRGRPVNIEAFF.

A few counts support this clonotype. The junction differs from germline at one of its ends, possibly a read error. V and J are TRBV29-1 and TRBJ2-2; the D gene is possibly TRBD2 (5 bases). Germline V gives CDR1 SQVTM, CDR2 ANQGSEA. The CDR3 sequence is 13 residues long. Written as DNA, the CDR3 is TGCAGCGTTGAAGGGACGAACACCGGGGAGCTATTTTTT. Its translation is CSVEGTNTGELFF.

Remarks on this clonotype: Here the CDR3 omits its conserved ending phenylalanine or tryptophan, so a read error is the likely source. V gene TRBV20-1 combines with J gene TRBJ2-7; D might be TRBD1 (6 bases). The germline V gene has CDR1 DFQATT and CDR2 SNEGSKA (reference sequence). The CDR3 totals 15 residues. CDR3 in amino acids: CSARDSRGLSYEQYL. CDR3 bases: TGCAGTGCTAGAGACTCCAGGGGTCTCTCCTACGAACAGTACCTC.

The chain recombines TRBV18 with TRBJ1-2; D may be TRBD1 (5 bases). V gave up 2 bases and J gave up 0 bases, with 10 bases separating them. The CDR3 has 15 amino acids. From germline, CDR1 is KGHSH and CDR2 LQKENI. CDR3 DNA sequence: TGTGCCAGCTCACCAGCGGGGGTGACTAACTATGGCTACACCTTC. Encoded protein: CASSPAGVTNYGYTF.